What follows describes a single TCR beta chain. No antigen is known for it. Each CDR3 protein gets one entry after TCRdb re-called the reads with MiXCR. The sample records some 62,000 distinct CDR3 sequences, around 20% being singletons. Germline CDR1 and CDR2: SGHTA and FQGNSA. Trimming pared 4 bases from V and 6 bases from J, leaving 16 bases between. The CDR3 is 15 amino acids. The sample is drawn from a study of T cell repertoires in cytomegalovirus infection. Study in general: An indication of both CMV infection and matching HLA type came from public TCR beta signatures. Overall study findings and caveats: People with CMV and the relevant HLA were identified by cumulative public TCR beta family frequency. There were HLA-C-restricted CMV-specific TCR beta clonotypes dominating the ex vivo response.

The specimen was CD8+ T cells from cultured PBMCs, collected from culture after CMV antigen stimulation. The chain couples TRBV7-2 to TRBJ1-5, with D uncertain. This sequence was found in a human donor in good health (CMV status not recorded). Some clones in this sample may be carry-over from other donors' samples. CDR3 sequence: CASSSSDSSPQPQHF. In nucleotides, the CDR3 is TGTGCCAGCAGCTCGTCGGACTCTTCCCCTCAGCCCCAGCATTTT.